The sample holds many counts of the clone carrying this T cell receptor beta chain. The germline gives CDR1 SGHTA, CDR2 FQGTGA. V lost 4 bases, J lost 4 bases, and 5 bases stayed unmatched. This CDR3 has 14 amino acids. Amplified TCR beta CDR3 regions were obtained using RNA transcripts as template. HTBI-primed RT-PCR formed the first round, and a multiplex PCR formed the second. TCRdb independently ran MiXCR on the multiplex PCR reads; one entry per CDR3 protein. The repertoire holds 210,000 or so distinct CDR3 sequences, with less than 30% as singletons. These data belong to a study of Graves' ophthalmopathy and Graves' hyperthyroidism.

Input material: peripheral blood. The receptor was derived from a man aged 50 to 60 with Graves' ophthalmopathy. The chain joins TRBV7-3 to TRBJ1-1; 8 bases align to TRBD1. The CDR3 loop reads CASSYGQGGTEAFF. As DNA, the CDR3 is TGTGCCAGCAGCTATGGACAGGGTGGCACTGAAGCTTTCTTT.